This T cell receptor (beta chain) is drawn from a study of CD8+ T cells in alopecia areata. Alopecia areata patients provided lesional scalp punch biopsies and peripheral blood. Study conclusions and caveats: Compared with mice, patients displayed less clear TCR sharing, possibly for HLA-related reasons.

Sequencing relied on a cDNA template that was reverse transcribed from extracted RNA. Sequencing was performed with immunoSEQ multiplex PCR; in TCRdb, only in-frame clones are kept and a portion is missing. The table records under 15,000 clones, around three fifths of them present only once. Trimming shortened V by 6 bases and J by 0 bases, and 15 bases separated the two germline ends. The germline V gene has CDR1 SGHTA and CDR2 FQGNSA. The CDR3 is made up of 16 amino acids. A remark on this clone: What it binds is unknown.

This clonotype was sampled from a human donor with alopecia areata. The V and J genes are TRBV7-2 and TRBJ1-5, with D perhaps matching TRBD1 (5 bases). The specimen sequenced was skin. Here the CDR3 DNA reads TGTGCCAGCAGTCCTCCAGGGCGCCTTAGCAATCAGCCCCAGCATTTT. It translates to CASSPPGRLSNQPQHF. The full variable domain, its missing parts supplied by reference TRBV7-2 and TRBJ1-5, is GAGVSQSPSNKVTEKGKDVELRCDPISGHTALYWYRQSLGQGLEFLIYFQGNSAPDKSGLPSDRFSAERTGGSVSTLTIQRTQQEDSAVYLCASSPPGRLSNQPQHFGDGTRLSIL.